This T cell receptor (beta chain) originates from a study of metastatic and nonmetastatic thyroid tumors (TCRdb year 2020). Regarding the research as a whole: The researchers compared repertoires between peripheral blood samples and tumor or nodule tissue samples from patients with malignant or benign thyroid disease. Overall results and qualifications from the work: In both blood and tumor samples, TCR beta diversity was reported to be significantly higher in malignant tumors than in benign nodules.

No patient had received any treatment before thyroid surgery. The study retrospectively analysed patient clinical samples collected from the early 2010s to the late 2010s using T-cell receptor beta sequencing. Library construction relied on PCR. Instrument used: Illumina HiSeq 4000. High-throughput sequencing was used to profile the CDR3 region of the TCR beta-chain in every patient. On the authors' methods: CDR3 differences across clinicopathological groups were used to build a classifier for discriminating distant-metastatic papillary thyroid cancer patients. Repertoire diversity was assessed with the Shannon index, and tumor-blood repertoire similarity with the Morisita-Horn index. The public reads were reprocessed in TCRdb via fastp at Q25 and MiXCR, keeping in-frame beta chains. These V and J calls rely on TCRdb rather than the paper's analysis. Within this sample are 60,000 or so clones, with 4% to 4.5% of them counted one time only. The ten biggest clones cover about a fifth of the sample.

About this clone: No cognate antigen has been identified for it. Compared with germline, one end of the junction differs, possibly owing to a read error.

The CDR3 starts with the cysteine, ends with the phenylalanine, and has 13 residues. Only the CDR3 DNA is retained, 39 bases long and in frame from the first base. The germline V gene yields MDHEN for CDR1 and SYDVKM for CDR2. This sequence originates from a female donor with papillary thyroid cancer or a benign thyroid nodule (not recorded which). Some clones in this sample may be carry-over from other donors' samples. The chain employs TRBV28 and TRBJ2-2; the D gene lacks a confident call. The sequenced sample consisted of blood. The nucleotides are TGTGCCAGCAGTTTCCGGAACACCTGGGAGCTGTTTTTT. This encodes CASSFRNTWELFF.